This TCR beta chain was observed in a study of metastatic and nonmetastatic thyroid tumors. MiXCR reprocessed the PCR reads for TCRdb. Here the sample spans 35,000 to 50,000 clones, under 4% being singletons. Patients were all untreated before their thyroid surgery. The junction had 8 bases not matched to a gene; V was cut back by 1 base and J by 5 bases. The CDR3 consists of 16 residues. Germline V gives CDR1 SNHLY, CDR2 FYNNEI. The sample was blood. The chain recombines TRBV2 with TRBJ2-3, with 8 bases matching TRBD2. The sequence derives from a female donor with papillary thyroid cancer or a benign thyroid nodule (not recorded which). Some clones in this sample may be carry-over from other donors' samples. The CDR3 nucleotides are TGTGCCAGCAGTGAAGACGGCACAGCGGGAGAAGATACGCAGTATTTT. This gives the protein CASSEDGTAGEDTQYF.